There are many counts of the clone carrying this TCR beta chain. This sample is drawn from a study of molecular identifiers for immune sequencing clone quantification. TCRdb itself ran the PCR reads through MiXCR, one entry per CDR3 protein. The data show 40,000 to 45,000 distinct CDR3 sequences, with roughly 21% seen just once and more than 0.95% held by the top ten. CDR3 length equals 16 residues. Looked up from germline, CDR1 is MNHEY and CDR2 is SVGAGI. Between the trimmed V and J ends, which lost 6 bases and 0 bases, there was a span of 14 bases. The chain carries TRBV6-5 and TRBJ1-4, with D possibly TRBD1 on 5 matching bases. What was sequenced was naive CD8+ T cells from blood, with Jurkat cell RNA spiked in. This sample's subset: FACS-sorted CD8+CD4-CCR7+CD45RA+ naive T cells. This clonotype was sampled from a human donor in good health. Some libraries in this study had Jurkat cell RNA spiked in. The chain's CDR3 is CASSRGADPTNEKLFF. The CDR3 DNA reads TGTGCCAGCAGCCGTGGGGCGGATCCAACTAATGAAAAACTGTTTTTT.